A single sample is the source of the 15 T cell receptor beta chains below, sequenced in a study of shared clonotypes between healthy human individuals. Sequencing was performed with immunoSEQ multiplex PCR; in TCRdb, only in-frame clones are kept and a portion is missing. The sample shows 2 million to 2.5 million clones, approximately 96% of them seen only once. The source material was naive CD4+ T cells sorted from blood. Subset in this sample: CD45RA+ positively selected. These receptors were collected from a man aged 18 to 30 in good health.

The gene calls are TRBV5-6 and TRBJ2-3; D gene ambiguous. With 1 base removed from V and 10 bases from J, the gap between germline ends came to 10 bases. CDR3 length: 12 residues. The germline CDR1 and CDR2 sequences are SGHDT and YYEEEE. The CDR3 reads CASSLLLESQYF. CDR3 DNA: TGTGCCAGCAGCTTGTTGCTCGAGTCGCAGTATTTT.

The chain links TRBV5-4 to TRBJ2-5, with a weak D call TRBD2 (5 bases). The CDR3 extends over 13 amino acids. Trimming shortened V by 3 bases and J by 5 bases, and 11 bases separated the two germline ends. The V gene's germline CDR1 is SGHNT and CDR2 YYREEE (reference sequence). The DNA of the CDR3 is TGTGCCAGCAGCTCCCGGGATATGGAGACCCAGTACTTC. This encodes CASSSRDMETQYF.

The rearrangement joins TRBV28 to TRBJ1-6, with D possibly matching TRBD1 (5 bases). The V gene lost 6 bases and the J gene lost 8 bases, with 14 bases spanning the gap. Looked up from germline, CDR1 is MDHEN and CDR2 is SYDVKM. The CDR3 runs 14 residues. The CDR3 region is CASRTGTTDSPLHF. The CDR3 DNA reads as TGTGCCAGCAGGACCGGGACGACGGATTCACCCCTCCACTTT.

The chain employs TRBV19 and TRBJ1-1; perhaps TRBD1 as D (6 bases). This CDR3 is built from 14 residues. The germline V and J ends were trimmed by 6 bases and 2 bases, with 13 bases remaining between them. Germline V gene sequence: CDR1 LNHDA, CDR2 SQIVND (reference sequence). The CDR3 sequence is CASSQQGINTEAFF. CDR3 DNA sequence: TGTGCCAGTAGCCAACAGGGCATTAACACTGAAGCTTTCTTT.

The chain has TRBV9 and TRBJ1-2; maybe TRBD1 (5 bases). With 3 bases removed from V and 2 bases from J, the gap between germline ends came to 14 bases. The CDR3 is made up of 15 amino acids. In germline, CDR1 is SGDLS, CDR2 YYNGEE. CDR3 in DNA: TGTGCCAGCAGCGGAGAGGGACTGACAAACTATGGCTACACCTTC. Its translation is CASSGEGLTNYGYTF.

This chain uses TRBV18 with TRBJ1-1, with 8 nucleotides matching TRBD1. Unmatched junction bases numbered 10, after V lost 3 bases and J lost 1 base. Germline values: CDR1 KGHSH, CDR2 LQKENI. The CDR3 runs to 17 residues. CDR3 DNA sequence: TGTGCCAGCTCACCTCCGGACAGGGCGCCTTCGAACACTGAAGCTTTCTTT. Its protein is CASSPPDRAPSNTEAFF.

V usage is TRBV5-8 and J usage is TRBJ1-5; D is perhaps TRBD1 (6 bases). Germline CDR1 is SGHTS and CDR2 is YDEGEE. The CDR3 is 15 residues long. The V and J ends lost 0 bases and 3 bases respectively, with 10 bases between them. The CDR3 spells CASSLEGVINQPQHF. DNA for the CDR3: TGTGCCAGCAGCTTGGAGGGGGTGATCAATCAGCCCCAGCATTTT.

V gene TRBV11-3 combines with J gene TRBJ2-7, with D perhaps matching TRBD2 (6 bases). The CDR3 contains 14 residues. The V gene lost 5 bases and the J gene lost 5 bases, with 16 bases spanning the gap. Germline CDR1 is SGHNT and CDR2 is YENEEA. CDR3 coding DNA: TGTGCCAGCAGCCCTGGAGGGAAAGTCGACGAGCAGTACTTC. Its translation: CASSPGGKVDEQYF.

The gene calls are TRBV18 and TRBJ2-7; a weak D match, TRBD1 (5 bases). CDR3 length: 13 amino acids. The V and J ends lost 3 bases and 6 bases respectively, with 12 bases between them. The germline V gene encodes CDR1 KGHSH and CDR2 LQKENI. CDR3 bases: TGTGCCAGCTCACCCTTGGGCAGGGTCGAGCAGTACTTC. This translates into CASSPLGRVEQYF.

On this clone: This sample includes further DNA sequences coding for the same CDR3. The CDR3 coding sequence is TGTGCCAGCAGCCCCGGACTAGCGGGAGCGGAGACCCAGTACTTC. It encodes CASSPGLAGAETQYF. The chain carries TRBV7-2 and TRBJ2-5; 13 bases are a match to TRBD2. The germline V gene has CDR1 SGHTA and CDR2 FQGNSA. J lost 5 bases, V lost 5 bases, and 5 bases had no gene match. CDR3 length equals 15 residues.

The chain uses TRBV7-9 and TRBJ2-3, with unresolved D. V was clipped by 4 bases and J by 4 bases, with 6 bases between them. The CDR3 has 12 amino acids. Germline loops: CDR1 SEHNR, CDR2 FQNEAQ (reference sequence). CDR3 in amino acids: CASSSGADTQYF. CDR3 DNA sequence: TGTGCCAGCAGCTCGGGTGCAGATACGCAGTATTTT.

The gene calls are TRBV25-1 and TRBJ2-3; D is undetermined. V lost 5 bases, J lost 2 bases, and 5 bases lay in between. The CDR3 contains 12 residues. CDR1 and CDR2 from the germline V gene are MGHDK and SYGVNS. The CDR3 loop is CASSTLTDTQYF. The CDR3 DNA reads TGTGCCAGCAGTACTCTCACAGATACGCAGTATTTT.

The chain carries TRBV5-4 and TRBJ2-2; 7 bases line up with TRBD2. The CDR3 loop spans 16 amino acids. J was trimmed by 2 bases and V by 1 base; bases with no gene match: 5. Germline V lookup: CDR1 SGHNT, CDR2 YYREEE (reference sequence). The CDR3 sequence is CASSLRLGLNTGELFF. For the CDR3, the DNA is TGTGCCAGCAGCTTGAGGTTGGGACTAAACACCGGGGAGCTGTTTTTT.

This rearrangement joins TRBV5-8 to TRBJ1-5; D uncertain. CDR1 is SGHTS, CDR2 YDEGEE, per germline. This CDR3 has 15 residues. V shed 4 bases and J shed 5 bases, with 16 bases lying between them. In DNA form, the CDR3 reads TGTGCCAGCAGCCTTCGTACCGTGGCTGATCAGCCCCAGCATTTT. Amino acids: CASSLRTVADQPQHF.

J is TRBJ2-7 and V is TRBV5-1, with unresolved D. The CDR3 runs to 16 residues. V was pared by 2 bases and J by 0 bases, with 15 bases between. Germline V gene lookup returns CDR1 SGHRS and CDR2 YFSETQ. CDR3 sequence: CASSFLGGDSSYEQYF. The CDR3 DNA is TGCGCCAGCAGCTTCTTAGGCGGCGATAGCTCCTACGAGCAGTACTTC.